The clone carrying this T cell receptor beta chain occurred many times. The antigen is undetermined. Library preparation for TCR beta used quantitative 5'-RACE with molecular barcodes. TCRdb called the 5' RACE reads again in MiXCR, with one record for every CDR3 protein. This table holds 85,000 to 100,000 distinct CDR3 sequences, over 6.5% found once. The CDR3 loop spans 11 amino acids. The J segment lost 11 bases and the V segment lost 4 bases, leaving 2 bases of the junction unmatched. The germline V gene encodes CDR1 SEHNR and CDR2 FQNEAQ (reference sequence). This sample stems from a study of CD8 T cells in ankylosing spondylitis. Broader study findings: Reports of some motif variants in reactive arthritis synovial fluid and blood predate this one.

Sequenced material: blood, either unsorted or a sorted T cell fraction (not recorded which). The origin of this receptor is a male donor with ankylosing spondylitis or in good health (not recorded which). V usage is TRBV7-9 and J usage is TRBJ1-1; TRBD1 matches at 9 bases. The CDR3 loop reads CASSWTGDAFF. The CDR3 coding sequence is TGTGCCAGCAGCTGGACAGGGGACGCTTTCTTT.